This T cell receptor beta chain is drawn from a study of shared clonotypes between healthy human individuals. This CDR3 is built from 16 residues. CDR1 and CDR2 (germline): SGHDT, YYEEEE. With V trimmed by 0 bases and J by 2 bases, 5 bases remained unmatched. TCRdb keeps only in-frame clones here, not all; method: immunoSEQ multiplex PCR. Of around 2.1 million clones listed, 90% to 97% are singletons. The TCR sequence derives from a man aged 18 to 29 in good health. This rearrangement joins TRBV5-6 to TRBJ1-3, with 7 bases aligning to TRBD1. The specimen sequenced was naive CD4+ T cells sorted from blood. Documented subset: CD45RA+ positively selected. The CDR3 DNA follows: TGTGCCAGCAGCTTGGGGACAGGAGGGACTGGAAACACCATATATTTT. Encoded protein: CASSLGTGGTGNTIYF.